The 28 T cell receptor beta chains given below trace back to one sample, sequenced in a study of molecular identifiers for immune sequencing clone quantification. TCRdb used MiXCR to reprocess the PCR reads, holding one entry per CDR3 protein. The sample holds hundreds of thousands of distinct CDR3 sequences, roughly 25% seen once. The specimen was naive CD8+ T cells from blood, with Jurkat cell RNA spiked in. This sample's subset: FACS-sorted CD8+CD4-CCR7+CD45RA+ naive T cells. The receptor source for this set is a human donor in good health. Some libraries in this study had Jurkat cell RNA spiked in.

This clonotype has a handful of counts. The rearrangement joins TRBV2 to TRBJ1-1; D is possibly TRBD1 (5 bases). This CDR3 has 15 residues. The germline V gene encodes CDR1 SNHLY and CDR2 FYNNEI. V lost 0 bases and J 0 bases, leaving 8 bases between the germline ends. CDR3 coding DNA: TGTGCCAGCAGTGAAGCGGGGGGAGTGAACACTGAAGCTTTCTTT. As protein: CASSEAGGVNTEAFF.

For this clonotype: A much larger clone sits a single nucleotide away, making a read error possible. The V and J genes are TRBV28 and TRBJ2-3; D call uncertain. Germline V gene sequence: CDR1 MDHEN, CDR2 SYDVKM. There are 12 residues in the CDR3. In nucleotides, the CDR3 is TGTGCCAGCAGTTTACTGGAAGATACGCAGTGTTTT. This sequence encodes CASSLLEDTQCF.

This clonotype came up many times. The chain uses TRBV20-1 and TRBJ1-5; D is unresolved. V lost 1 base, J lost 1 base, and 11 bases lay in between. CDR1 and CDR2 (germline): DFQATT, SNEGSKA (reference sequence). This CDR3 has 15 amino acids. CDR3 nucleotides: TGCAGTGCTAGAGGCCGACTGGAGAGCAATCAGCCCCAGCATTTT. The encoded protein is CSARGRLESNQPQHF.

The chain carries TRBV4-3 and TRBJ2-5; 7 bases map to TRBD1. The CDR3 consists of 16 residues. Germline CDR1 LGHNA, CDR2 YSLEER. The junction had 6 bases not matched to a gene; V was cut back by 0 bases and J by 2 bases. The CDR3 DNA is TGCGCCAGCAGCCAAGATATTAGACAGGGACAAGAGACCCAGTACTTC. This translates into CASSQDIRQGQETQYF.

About this clonotype itself: One end of the junction varies from germline; a read error may be responsible. V and J are TRBV19 and TRBJ1-4; no clear D gene. Germline V CDR1 and CDR2: LNHDA, SQIVND (reference sequence). The CDR3 is 16 amino acids. This CDR3 is CASGMVRDTSSEKLFF. CDR3 DNA: TGTGCCAGTGGTATGGTGAGAGACACCTCTTCGGAAAAACTGTTTTTT. Together with reference TRBV19 and TRBJ1-4, the CDR3 gives the full variable domain: DGGITQSPKYLFRKEGQNVTLSCEQNLNHDAMYWYRQDPGQGLRLIYYSQIVNDFQKGDIAEGYSVSREKKESFPLTVTSAQKNPTAFYLCASGMVRDTSSEKLFFGSGTQLSVL.

This clonotype was seen only a few times. The rearrangement uses TRBV6-2 or TRBV6-3 and TRBJ1-5, with 10 bases aligning to TRBD1. The CDR3 spans 16 residues. J was trimmed by 7 bases and V by 0 bases; bases with no gene match: 6. Per germline, CDR1 MNHEY and CDR2 SVGEGT. As DNA, the CDR3 is TGTGCCAGCAGTTACTCTCCGACAGGGGGCTGGCAGCCCCAGCATTTT. This codes for CASSYSPTGGWQPQHF.

In its sample, this clonotype was seen a few times. The DNA for the CDR3 is TGTGCCAGCAGCTCCAGCGGGAGGTACTACGAGCAGTACTTC. It specifies CASSSSGRYYEQYF. This chain uses TRBV27 with TRBJ2-7, with TRBD2 matching over 9 bases. V was clipped by 6 bases and J by 3 bases; unmatched bases: 6. The CDR3 is 14 amino acids. Germline CDR1 and CDR2: MNHEY and SMNVEV (reference sequence).

This clonotype occurred many times. The V gene is TRBV11-2, the J gene TRBJ2-3; TRBD1 agrees at 7 bases. CDR1 is SGHAT and CDR2 is FQNNGV in the germline V gene. Unmatched junction bases numbered 5, after V lost 5 bases and J lost 3 bases. This CDR3 is 14 amino acids long. The CDR3 reads CASSRTGVTDTQYF. The CDR3 region has the DNA TGTGCCAGCAGCCGTACAGGGGTGACAGATACGCAGTATTTT.

This clonotype was counted only a few times. The chain is built from TRBV19 and TRBJ2-3, with unresolved D. The germline V gene encodes CDR1 LNHDA and CDR2 SQIVND (reference sequence). V was clipped by 3 bases and J by 2 bases, with 12 bases between them. The CDR3 totals 15 residues. The CDR3 region is CASSMQILNTDTQYF. CDR3 in DNA: TGTGCCAGTAGTATGCAGATTTTAAACACAGATACGCAGTATTTT.

This clonotype was seen many times. This CDR3 is CASSARTGAYTEAFF. The DNA for the CDR3 is TGTGCCAGCAGCGCACGGACAGGGGCTTACACTGAAGCTTTCTTT. The V gene is TRBV9, the J gene TRBJ1-1; 9 nucleotides match TRBD1. V lost 3 bases to trimming and J lost 3 bases; unmatched junction nucleotides: 6. Germline loops: CDR1 SGDLS, CDR2 YYNGEE. The CDR3 has 15 residues.

The rearrangement uses TRBV19 and TRBJ2-1, with 7 positions matching TRBD1. The V gene's germline CDR1 is LNHDA and CDR2 SQIVND (reference sequence). The CDR3 length is 14 residues. With V trimmed by 7 bases and J by 3 bases, 6 bases remained unmatched. The CDR3 DNA follows: TGTGCCAGTACCCCGCCAGGGGGCTACAATGAGCAGTTCTTC. This encodes CASTPPGGYNEQFF.

This sequence joins TRBV6-2 or TRBV6-3 and TRBJ2-1, with D perhaps matching TRBD2 (7 bases). Per the germline V gene, CDR1 is MNHEY and CDR2 is SVGEGT. Trimming shortened V by 4 bases and J by 4 bases, and 17 bases separated the two germline ends. The CDR3 is 16 amino acids. The CDR3 protein is CASSSIFKGGYNEQFF. DNA of the CDR3: TGTGCCAGCAGTTCCATATTTAAGGGGGGGTACAATGAGCAGTTCTTC.

In nucleotides, the CDR3 is TGTGCCAGCACTAAAGGTAGGGGGATGCAGCCCCAGCATTTT. It is translated as CASTKGRGMQPQHF. The J gene is TRBJ1-5, the V gene TRBV12-3 or TRBV12-4; the D gene is possibly TRBD1 (6 bases). There are 14 residues in the CDR3. V lost 7 bases and J 7 bases, leaving 17 bases between the germline ends.

About this clonotype itself: It may be a read error: a sequence one base away is much more abundant. The CDR3 does not end in the conserved phenylalanine or tryptophan, so this is likely a read error. This chain joins TRBV16 and TRBJ2-5, with no clear D. Trimming removed 0 bases from V and 2 bases from J, with 16 bases in between. The length of the CDR3 is 17 residues. Germline values: CDR1 KGHSY, CDR2 FQNENV. The CDR3 region has the DNA TGTGCCAGCAGCCAATCCCTTTCGTCGTCAGCACAAGAGACCCAGTACCTC. Translating gives CASSQSLSSSAQETQYL.

This clonotype was observed at least ten times. The CDR3 bases are TGTGCCACCAGTGATGAAACAGGGTATAGCAATCAGCCCCAGCATTTT. This codes for CATSDETGYSNQPQHF. This chain connects TRBV24-1 to TRBJ1-5, with D possibly being TRBD1 (6 bases). The V and J ends lost 3 bases and 0 bases respectively, with 11 bases between them. This CDR3 region has 16 residues. CDR1 is KGHDR, CDR2 SFDVKD, per germline.

This clonotype occurred a few times. The chain recombines TRBV5-6 with TRBJ2-4, with 9 bases aligning to TRBD1. The V gene's germline CDR1 is SGHDT and CDR2 YYEEEE. V was pared by 5 bases and J by 2 bases, with 8 bases of the junction left unmatched. The CDR3 totals 16 residues. The CDR3: CASREQGAVSKNIQYF. Here the CDR3 DNA reads TGTGCCAGCAGGGAACAGGGGGCCGTATCCAAAAACATTCAGTACTTC.

J is TRBJ2-5 and V is TRBV6-2 or TRBV6-3; D is ambiguous. Germline-derived CDR1 and CDR2 are MNHEY and SVGEGT. Trimming removed 3 bases at V and 4 bases at J, with 18 bases between. The CDR3 sequence is 16 residues long. This chain's CDR3 is CASSYLGLIDGETQYF. In nucleotides, the CDR3 is TGTGCCAGCAGTTATCTAGGGTTGATAGATGGAGAGACCCAGTACTTC.

As regards this clonotype: The CDR3 end shows no conserved phenylalanine or tryptophan, and so a read error is likely. The rearrangement joins TRBV6-2 or TRBV6-3 to TRBJ2-7; the D gene is possibly TRBD2 (5 bases). Per the germline V gene, CDR1 is MNHEY and CDR2 is SVGEGT. V was clipped by 0 bases and J by 1 base, with 13 bases between them. The CDR3 totals 16 residues. CDR3 DNA sequence: TGTGCCAGCAGTTACTCGACTGACCGGGGATCCTACGAGCAGTACATC. Translating it yields CASSYSTDRGSYEQYI.

The chain employs TRBV5-5 and TRBJ2-7; possibly TRBD2 for D (6 bases). The CDR3 has 13 residues. Germline CDR1 and CDR2: SGHKS and YYEKEE (reference sequence). V lost 1 base to trimming and J lost 7 bases, with 12 bases between them. This CDR3 reads CASSLKEGWEQYF. CDR3 in DNA: TGTGCCAGCAGCTTGAAGGAGGGTTGGGAGCAGTACTTC. The variable domain in full, with the rest retrieved from reference TRBV5-5 and TRBJ2-7, is DAGVTQSPTHLIKTRGQQVTLRCSPISGHKSVSWYQQVLGQGPQFIFQYYEKEERGRGNFPDRFSARQFPNYSSELNVNALLLGDSALYLCASSLKEGWEQYFGPGTRLTVT.

This clonotype came up a few times. J is TRBJ2-5 and V is TRBV28; 7 nucleotides agree with TRBD2. The CDR3 consists of 15 residues. V was pared by 3 bases and J by 5 bases, with 9 bases of the junction left unmatched. Looked up from germline, CDR1 is MDHEN and CDR2 is SYDVKM. CDR3 in DNA: TGTGCCAGCAGTTTGGGGGGGGTTCGGTGGGAGACCCAGTACTTC. Translated, it gives CASSLGGVRWETQYF.

This clonotype has a count of ten or more. The gene calls are TRBV7-8 and TRBJ1-5; the match to TRBD1 covers 9 bases. Looked up from germline, CDR1 is SGHVS and CDR2 is FQNEAQ. With 4 bases clipped from V and 5 bases from J, the junction kept 6 bases outside the gene matches. The CDR3 spans 15 residues. The CDR3 loop is CASSYETGGYQPQHF. CDR3 DNA: TGTGCCAGCAGCTATGAGACAGGGGGTTATCAGCCCCAGCATTTT. The variable domain in full, with the rest retrieved from reference TRBV7-8 and TRBJ1-5, is GAGVSQSPRYKVAKRGQDVALRCDPISGHVSLFWYQQALGQGPEFLTYFQNEAQLDKSGLPSDRFFAERPEGSVSTLKIQRTQQEDSAVYLCASSYETGGYQPQHFGDGTRLSIL.

This clonotype was observed many times. The chain employs TRBV9 and TRBJ2-7; 10 bases fit TRBD2. Looked up from germline, CDR1 is SGDLS and CDR2 is YYNGEE. This CDR3 comprises 14 residues. J was trimmed by 4 bases and V by 6 bases; bases with no gene match: 7. The CDR3 DNA reads TGTGCCAGCACCCCCGGAGCGGGGGGGTACGAGCAGTACTTC. Its protein is CASTPGAGGYEQYF.

The CDR3 is CASSLSLTGGFNEQFF. The CDR3 DNA sequence: TGTGCCAGCAGTTTATCCCTAACAGGGGGGTTCAATGAGCAGTTCTTC. The rearrangement uses TRBV28 and TRBJ2-1; 8 positions match TRBD1. The V gene's germline CDR1 is MDHEN and CDR2 SYDVKM. The CDR3 is made up of 16 amino acids. V was pared by 1 base and J by 6 bases, with 8 bases of the junction left unmatched.

A single count supports this clonotype. This may come from a read error, since a much larger clone is one base off. The chain has TRBV4-3 and TRBJ2-3; D may be TRBD1 (6 bases). CDR1 is LGHNA and CDR2 is YSLEER in the germline V gene. This CDR3 is 15 amino acids long. Here the CDR3 reads CASGQDPGQTDTQYF. The CDR3 nucleotides read TGCGCCAGCGGCCAAGATCCGGGACAAACAGATACGCAGTATTTT.

This clonotype has ten or more counts. This CDR3 reads CASSGAGGAYEQYF. In DNA form, the CDR3 reads TGCGCCAGCAGCGGAGCGGGAGGGGCCTACGAGCAGTACTTC. The chain is built from TRBV5-1 and TRBJ2-7; 10 positions agree with TRBD2. The V and J ends lost 4 bases and 2 bases, in that order; junction bases with no gene match: 3. Germline V CDR1 and CDR2: SGHRS, YFSETQ. The CDR3 extends over 14 amino acids. The full variable domain, completed using reference TRBV5-1 and TRBJ2-7, is KAGVTQTPRYLIKTRGQQVTLSCSPISGHRSVSWYQQTPGQGLQFLFEYFSETQRNKGNFPGRFSGRQFSNSRSEMNVSTLELGDSALYLCASSGAGGAYEQYFGPGTRLTVT.

The chain joins TRBV9 to TRBJ1-1; no firm D call. The germline CDR1 and CDR2 sequences are SGDLS and YYNGEE. There are 14 residues in the CDR3. The germline V and J ends were trimmed by 2 bases and 2 bases, with 10 bases remaining between them. The CDR3 here is CASSVVRTNTEAFF. As DNA, the CDR3 is TGTGCCAGCAGCGTGGTCAGGACCAACACTGAAGCTTTCTTT.

In its sample, this clonotype was seen a few times. V and J are TRBV7-9 and TRBJ2-2; tentatively, D is TRBD1 or TRBD2 (5 bases each). This CDR3 comprises 13 residues. Germline loops: CDR1 SEHNR, CDR2 FQNEAQ (reference sequence). V lost 8 bases, J lost 4 bases, and 11 bases lay in between. The CDR3 spells CASQGPATGELFF. The CDR3 nucleotides read TGTGCCAGCCAGGGACCAGCCACCGGGGAGCTGTTTTTT.

This clonotype was observed a handful of times. The chain employs TRBV28 and TRBJ1-5; D remains ambiguous. CDR3 length: 15 residues. Germline CDR1 MDHEN, CDR2 SYDVKM. V lost 6 bases and J lost 0, with 12 bases in between. CDR3 in amino acids: CASSYAAVSNQPQHF. CDR3 nucleotide sequence: TGTGCCAGCAGCTACGCGGCAGTTAGCAATCAGCCCCAGCATTTT.